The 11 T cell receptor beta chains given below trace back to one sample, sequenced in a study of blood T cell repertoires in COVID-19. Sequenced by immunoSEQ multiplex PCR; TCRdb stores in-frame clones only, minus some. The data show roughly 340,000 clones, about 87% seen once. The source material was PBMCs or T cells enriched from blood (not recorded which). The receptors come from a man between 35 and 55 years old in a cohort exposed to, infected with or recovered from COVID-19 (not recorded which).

In DNA form, the CDR3 reads TGTGCCAGCAGCTTGGGGGTTCTAGCGGGAGGGAACACCGGGGAGCTGTTTTTT. Translated: CASSLGVLAGGNTGELFF. This chain uses TRBV5-6 with TRBJ2-2; the match to TRBD2 covers 11 bases. Germline CDR1 is SGHDT and CDR2 is YYEEEE. Trimming cost V 0 bases and J 1 base; bases outside gene matches: 5. The CDR3 runs to 18 residues.

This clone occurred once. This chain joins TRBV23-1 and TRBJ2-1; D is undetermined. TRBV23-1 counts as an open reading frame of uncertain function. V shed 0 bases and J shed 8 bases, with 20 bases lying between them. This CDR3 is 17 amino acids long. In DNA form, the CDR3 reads TGCGCCAGCAGTCAATCCGCGGTCACTACACAACACGATGAGCAGTTCTTC. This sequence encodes CASSQSAVTTQHDEQFF.

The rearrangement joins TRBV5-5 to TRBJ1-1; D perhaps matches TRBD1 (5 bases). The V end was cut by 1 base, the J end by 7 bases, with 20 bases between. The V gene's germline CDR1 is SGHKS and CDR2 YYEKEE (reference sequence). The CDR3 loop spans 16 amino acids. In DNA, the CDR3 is TGTGCCAGCAGCTTGACGGGGAGGCCCCCGGGGGGTGAAGCTTTCTTT. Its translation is CASSLTGRPPGGEAFF.

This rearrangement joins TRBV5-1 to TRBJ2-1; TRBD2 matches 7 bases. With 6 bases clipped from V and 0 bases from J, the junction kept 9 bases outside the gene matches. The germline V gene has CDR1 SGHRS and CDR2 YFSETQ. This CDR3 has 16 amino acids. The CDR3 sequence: CASTQAAGSSYNEQFF. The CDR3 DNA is TGCGCCAGCACCCAGGCAGCGGGGAGCTCCTACAATGAGCAGTTCTTC. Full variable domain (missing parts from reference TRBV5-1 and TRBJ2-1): KAGVTQTPRYLIKTRGQQVTLSCSPISGHRSVSWYQQTPGQGLQFLFEYFSETQRNKGNFPGRFSGRQFSNSRSEMNVSTLELGDSALYLCASTQAAGSSYNEQFFGPGTRLTVL.

The CDR3 reads CASSIVLVGELFF. The CDR3 DNA reads TGTGCCAGTAGTATAGTCCTAGTCGGGGAGCTGTTTTTT. The chain has TRBV19 and TRBJ2-2; no clear D gene. Trimming removed 1 base from V and 7 bases from J, with 7 bases in between. Germline values: CDR1 LNHDA, CDR2 SQIVND (reference sequence). The CDR3 totals 13 residues.

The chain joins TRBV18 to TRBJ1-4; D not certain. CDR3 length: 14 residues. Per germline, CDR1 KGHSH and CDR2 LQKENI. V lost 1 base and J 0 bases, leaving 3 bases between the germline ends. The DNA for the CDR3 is TGTGCCAGCTCACCACTCACAACTAATGAAAAACTGTTTTTT. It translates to CASSPLTTNEKLFF. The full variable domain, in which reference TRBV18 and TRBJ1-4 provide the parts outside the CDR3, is NAGVMQNPRHLVRRRGQEARLRCSPMKGHSHVYWYRQLPEEGLKFMVYLQKENIIDESGMPKERFSAEFPKEGPSILRIQQVVRGDSAAYFCASSPLTTNEKLFFGSGTQLSVL.

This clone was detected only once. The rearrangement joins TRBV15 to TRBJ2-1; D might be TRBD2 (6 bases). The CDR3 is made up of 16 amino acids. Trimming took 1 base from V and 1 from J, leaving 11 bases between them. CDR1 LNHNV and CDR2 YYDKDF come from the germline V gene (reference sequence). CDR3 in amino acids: CATSRGGTGSYNEQFF. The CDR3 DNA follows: TGTGCCACCAGCAGAGGCGGGACCGGGTCCTACAATGAGCAGTTCTTC.

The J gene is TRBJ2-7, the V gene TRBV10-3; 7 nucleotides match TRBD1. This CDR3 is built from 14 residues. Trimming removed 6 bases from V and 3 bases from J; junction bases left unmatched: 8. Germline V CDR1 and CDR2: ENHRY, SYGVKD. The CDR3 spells CAISDSGTDYEQYF. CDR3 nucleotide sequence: TGTGCCATCAGCGACTCCGGGACAGACTACGAGCAGTACTTC.

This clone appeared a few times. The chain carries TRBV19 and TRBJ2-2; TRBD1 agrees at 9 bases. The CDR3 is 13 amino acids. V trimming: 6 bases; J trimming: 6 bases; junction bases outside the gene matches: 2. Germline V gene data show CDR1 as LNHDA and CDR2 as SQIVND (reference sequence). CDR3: CASSRTGAGELFF. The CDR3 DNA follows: TGTGCCAGTAGCAGGACAGGGGCCGGGGAGCTGTTTTTT.

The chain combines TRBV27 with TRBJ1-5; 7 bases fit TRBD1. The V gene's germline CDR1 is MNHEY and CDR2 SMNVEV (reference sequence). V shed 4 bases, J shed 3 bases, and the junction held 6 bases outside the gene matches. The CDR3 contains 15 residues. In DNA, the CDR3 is TGTGCCAGCAGTTCCGGGACAGAGGACAATCAGCCCCAGCATTTT. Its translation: CASSSGTEDNQPQHF.

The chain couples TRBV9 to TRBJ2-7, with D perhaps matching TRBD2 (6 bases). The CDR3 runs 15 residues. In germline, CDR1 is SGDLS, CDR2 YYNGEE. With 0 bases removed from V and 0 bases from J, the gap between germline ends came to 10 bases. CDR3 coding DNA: TGTGCCAGCAGCGTAGCTTCGGGGGTCTCCTACGAGCAGTACTTC. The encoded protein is CASSVASGVSYEQYF.